This record concerns one T cell receptor beta chain sequence. What it binds is not known. This entry comes from a study of cytomegalovirus exposure and HLA in healthy donors. Study-wide results and caveats: Researchers left out some V segments, among them TRBV6-2 and TRBV6-3, as indistinguishable.

V dropped 4 bases and J dropped 7 bases, with 13 bases sitting between them. Germline CDR1 reads MGHRA; CDR2 reads YSYEKL. The CDR3 spans 14 residues. PCR primers comprised 60 Vbeta and 13 Jbeta primers. Data came from immunoSEQ multiplex PCR; TCRdb stores just in-frame clones and leaves some out. The table lists around 80,000 clones, over 60% of them singletons. The sequence was collected from a female donor in good health and CMV-seronegative. The source material was PBMCs. V is TRBV4-1 and J is TRBJ1-4; the D gene is possibly TRBD1 (6 bases). The CDR3 region has the DNA TGCGCCAGCAGCCCGGGGGGGCTGGGTGAAAAACTGTTTTTT. This sequence encodes CASSPGGLGEKLFF.